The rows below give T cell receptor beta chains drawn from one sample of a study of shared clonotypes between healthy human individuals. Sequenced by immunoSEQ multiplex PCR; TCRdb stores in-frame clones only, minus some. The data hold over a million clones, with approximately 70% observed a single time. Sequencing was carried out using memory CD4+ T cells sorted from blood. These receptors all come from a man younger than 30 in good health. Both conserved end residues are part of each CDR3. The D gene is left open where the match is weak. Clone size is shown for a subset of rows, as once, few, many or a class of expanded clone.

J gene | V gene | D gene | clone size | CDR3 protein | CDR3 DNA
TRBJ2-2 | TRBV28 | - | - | CASSSLSTGELFF | TGTGCCAGCAGTTCCCTAAGCACCGGGGAGCTGTTTTTT
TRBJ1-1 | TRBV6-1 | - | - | CASHINRVMNTEAFF | TGTGCCAGCCATATTAACAGGGTGATGAACACTGAAGCTTTCTTT
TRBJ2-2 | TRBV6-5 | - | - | CASSRGLINTGELFF | TGTGCCAGCAGCCGGGGACTGATTAACACCGGGGAGCTGTTTTTT
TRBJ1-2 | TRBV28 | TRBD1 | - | CASSGPGGTDYGYTF | TGTGCCAGCAGTGGACCCGGCGGGACAGACTATGGCTACACCTTC
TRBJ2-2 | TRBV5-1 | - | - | CASSRGDGPGELFF | TGCGCCAGCAGCCGAGGGGATGGACCCGGGGAGCTGTTTTTT
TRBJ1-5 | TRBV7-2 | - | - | CASSSGGNQPQHF | TGTGCCAGCAGCTCGGGTGGCAATCAGCCCCAGCATTTT
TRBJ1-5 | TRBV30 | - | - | CAFDGDNQPQHF | TGTGCCTTTGACGGGGATAATCAGCCCCAGCATTTT
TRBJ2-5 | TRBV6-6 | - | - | CASSYNLYDQETQYF | TGTGCCAGCAGTTACAATCTGTATGATCAAGAGACCCAGTACTTC
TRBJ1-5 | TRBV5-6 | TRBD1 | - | CASSLARGPNQPQHF | TGTGCCAGCAGCTTGGCGAGGGGGCCGAATCAGCCCCAGCATTTT
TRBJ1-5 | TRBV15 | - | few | CATSRQVGLGLSNQPQHF | TGTGCCACCAGCAGGCAGGTGGGCCTTGGTCTTAGCAATCAGCCCCAGCATTTT
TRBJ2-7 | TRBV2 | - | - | CASSVGLTYEQYF | TGTGCCAGCAGCGTCGGACTGACCTACGAGCAGTACTTC
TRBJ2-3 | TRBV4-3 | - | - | CASSQVVGRDTQYF | TGCGCCAGCAGCCAGGTCGTCGGTAGAGATACGCAGTATTTT
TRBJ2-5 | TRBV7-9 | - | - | CASSSPSGQPNQETQYF | TGTGCCAGCAGCTCCCCCTCAGGGCAACCTAACCAAGAGACCCAGTACTTC
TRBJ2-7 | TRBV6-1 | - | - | CASSMDGATYEQYF | TGTGCCAGCAGTATGGACGGGGCGACCTACGAGCAGTACTTC
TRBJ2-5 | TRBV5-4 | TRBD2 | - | CASSSGASGRAAETQYF | TGTGCCAGCAGCTCCGGGGCAAGCGGGAGGGCCGCTGAGACCCAGTACTTC
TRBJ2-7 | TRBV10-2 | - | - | CASRAGTDPREQYF | TGCGCCAGCAGGGCCGGGACCGACCCCCGCGAGCAGTACTTC
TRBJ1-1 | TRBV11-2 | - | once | CASRPPPGGDTEAFF | TGTGCCAGCAGACCACCCCCGGGGGGTGACACTGAAGCTTTCTTT
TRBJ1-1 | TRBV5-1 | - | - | CASSQSDTTWKSEANTEAFF | TGCGCCAGCAGCCAGTCGGACACGACGTGGAAATCAGAAGCAAACACTGAAGCTTTCTTT
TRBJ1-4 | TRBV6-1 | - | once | CASTRTGNLLFF | TGTGCCAGCACTCGAACAGGGAACTTACTGTTTTTT
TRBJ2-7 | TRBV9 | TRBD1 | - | CASSVGDRSTEQYF | TGTGCCAGCAGCGTAGGGGACAGGTCAACCGAGCAGTACTTC
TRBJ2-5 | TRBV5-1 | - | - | CASSLQGPGETQYF | TGCGCCAGCAGCTTGCAAGGGCCGGGGGAGACCCAGTACTTC
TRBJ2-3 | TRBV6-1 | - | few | CASSEPSVSDTQYF | TGTGCCAGCAGTGAACCCTCAGTATCAGATACGCAGTATTTT
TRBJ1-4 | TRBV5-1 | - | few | CASSLDSTTNEKLFF | TGCGCCAGCAGCCTCGACAGTACAACTAATGAAAAACTGTTTTTT
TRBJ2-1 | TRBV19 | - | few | CASSMPGDEQFF | TGTGCCAGTAGTATGCCTGGGGATGAGCAGTTCTTC
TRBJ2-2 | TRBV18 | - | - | CASSPNDVIRAGELFF | TGTGCCAGCTCACCTAACGACGTCATCAGGGCCGGGGAGCTGTTTTTT
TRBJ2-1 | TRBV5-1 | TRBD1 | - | CASSLRDRGGDEQFF | TGCGCCAGCAGCCTACGGGACAGGGGCGGGGATGAGCAGTTCTTC
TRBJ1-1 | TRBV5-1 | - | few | CASSPGFLDTEAFF | TGCGCCAGCAGCCCAGGGTTTTTGGACACTGAAGCTTTCTTT
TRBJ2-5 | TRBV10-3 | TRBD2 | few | CAISEREGETQYF | TGTGCCATCAGTGAGAGGGAGGGAGAGACCCAGTACTTC
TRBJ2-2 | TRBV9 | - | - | CASSDASSPFRGELFF | TGTGCCAGCAGCGACGCCTCTAGCCCTTTTCGAGGGGAGCTGTTTTTT
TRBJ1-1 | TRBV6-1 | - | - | CASSGGPLAQVAFF | TGTGCCAGCAGTGGAGGACCTTTGGCCCAGGTTGCTTTCTTT
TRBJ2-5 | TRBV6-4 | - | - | CASSDGREDQETQYF | TGTGCCAGCAGTGACGGCAGGGAGGACCAAGAGACCCAGTACTTC
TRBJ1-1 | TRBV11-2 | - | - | CASSLTTGSGTEAFF | TGTGCCAGCAGCTTGACGACAGGCTCTGGGACTGAAGCTTTCTTT
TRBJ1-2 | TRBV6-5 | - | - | CASSYVGNSGNYGYTF | TGTGCCAGCAGTTACGTTGGGAATAGTGGGAACTATGGCTACACCTTC
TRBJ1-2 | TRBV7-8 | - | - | CASSLGLNYGYTF | TGTGCCAGCAGCTTAGGGCTTAACTATGGCTACACCTTC
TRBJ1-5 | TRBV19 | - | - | CASSIDGGRGQPQHF | TGTGCCAGTAGTATAGACGGGGGAAGGGGACAGCCCCAGCATTTT
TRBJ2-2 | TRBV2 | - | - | CASTVQGSTGELFF | TGTGCCAGCACGGTTCAGGGGAGCACCGGGGAGCTGTTTTTT
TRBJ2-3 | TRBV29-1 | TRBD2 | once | CSVGSSSGVDTQYF | TGCAGCGTTGGGAGTTCTAGCGGGGTAGATACGCAGTATTTT
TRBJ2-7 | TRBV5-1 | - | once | CASSSTTGSYEQYF | TGCGCCAGCAGCTCCACCACAGGGTCCTACGAGCAGTACTTC
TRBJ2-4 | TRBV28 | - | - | CASSPQRGNIQYF | TGTGCCAGCAGTCCGCAGCGTGGAAACATTCAGTACTTC
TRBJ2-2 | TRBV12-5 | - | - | CASGPTPAELFF | TGTGCTAGTGGTCCGACCCCGGCGGAGCTGTTTTTT
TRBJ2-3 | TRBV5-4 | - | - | CASSREGGPATDTQYF | TGTGCCAGCAGCCGTGAAGGGGGGCCGGCCACAGATACGCAGTATTTT
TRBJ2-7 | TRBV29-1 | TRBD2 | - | CSVALVLAGPGEQYF | TGCAGCGTTGCTTTAGTACTAGCGGGACCGGGCGAGCAGTACTTC
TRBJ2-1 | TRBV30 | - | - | CAWSVLNEQFF | TGTGCCTGGAGTGTACTGAATGAGCAGTTCTTC
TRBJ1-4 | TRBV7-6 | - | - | CASSPGPTWDEKLFF | TGTGCCAGCAGCCCTGGTCCGACATGGGATGAAAAACTGTTTTTT